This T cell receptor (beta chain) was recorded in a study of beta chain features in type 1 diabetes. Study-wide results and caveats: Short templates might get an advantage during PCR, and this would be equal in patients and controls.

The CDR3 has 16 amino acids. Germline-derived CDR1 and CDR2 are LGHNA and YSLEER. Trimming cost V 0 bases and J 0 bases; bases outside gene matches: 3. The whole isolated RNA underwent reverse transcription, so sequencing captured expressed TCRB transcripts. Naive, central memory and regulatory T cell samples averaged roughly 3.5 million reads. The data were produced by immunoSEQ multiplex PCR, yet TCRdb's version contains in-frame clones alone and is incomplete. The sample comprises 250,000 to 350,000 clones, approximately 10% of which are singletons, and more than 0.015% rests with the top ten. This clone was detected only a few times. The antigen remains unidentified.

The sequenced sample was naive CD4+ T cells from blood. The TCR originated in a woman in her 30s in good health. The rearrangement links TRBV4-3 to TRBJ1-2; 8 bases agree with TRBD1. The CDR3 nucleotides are TGCGCCAGCAGCCAAGATCCACAGGGGGCTAACTATGGCTACACCTTC. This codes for CASSQDPQGANYGYTF.